This T cell receptor (beta chain) was captured in a study of vaccination and CD4 T cells after COVID-19 (dated by TCRdb to between 2020 and 2023). As for the study more broadly: SARS-CoV-2 positivity had been established in the convalescent patients by nasal swab PCR, and mild disease was recorded in several of these patients and severe disease in one. Two doses of either the Pfizer-BioNTech BNT162b2 vaccine (n=8) or the Moderna mRNA-1273 vaccine (n=2) were administered to participants. Six males and four females were included in the convalescent cohort, with two Hispanic individuals, seven Caucasians, two Asians and one multiracial person represented. The spike-specific CD4+ TCR repertoire was compared before and after mRNA vaccination in over 9 COVID-19 convalescent patients and several infection-naive healthy vaccine recipients. Post-vaccine blood samples were obtained a median of about 70 days after the second vaccine dose, with a range of about 12 to 241 days. Overlapping spike peptide pools from SARS-CoV-2 and from the common cold coronaviruses HCoV-NL63, HCoV-OC43 and HCoV-229E were used as culture stimuli. Post-COVID blood samples were collected from convalescent patients a median of around 100 days after diagnosis, with a range of roughly 30 to 161 days. For a few convalescent patients, samples were collected at an early post-vaccination timepoint (day 14) as well as at a late post-vaccination timepoint (days 161 to 241). In control cultures, a CEFX viral epitope pool was used as positive control, an HIV-1 Nef peptide pool was used as negative control, or no peptide was added.

This clonotype is labeled large (0.1 to 1%). Its specific antigen is unknown. Base qualities are not recorded, but no much larger clone differs from it by a single base. The meaning of the sample's time point label: late sampling 161 to 241 days after vaccination in three convalescent patients. The treatment or condition label, read with the paper, signifies: roughly nine-day PBMC culture with coronavirus spike peptide pools or control peptides (ViraFEST assay). The ViraFEST assay, used in the study, expanded antigen-specific T cells with peptide pools and then identified the expanded clonotypes through TCR sequencing. The convalescent patients' positive SARS-CoV-2 PCR tests were from March to December 2020, which was before the Alpha, Beta and Delta variants emerged in the United States. PBMCs were cultured at about 2 million per well in IMDM supplemented with around 5% human AB serum and roughly 10 IU/ml IL-2, with 9.5 to 10 ug/ml peptide pools added. Half of the culture medium was replaced with fresh IL-2-containing medium on days 3 and 7. Once the cells had been in culture for less than 11 days, the EasySep CD4+ T cell isolation kit was used to isolate CD4+ T cells by negative selection. Ficoll-Paque Plus gradient centrifugation was used to isolate PBMCs from whole blood, and the isolated PBMCs were then either used fresh or cryopreserved at -140C. Triplicate wells were generally used for each culture condition.

General findings and caveats noted by the study authors: Among convalescent patients, a median 86.3% of the SARS-CoV-2-reactive clones seen after vaccination appeared only after vaccination, which suggests priming specific to the vaccine. Relatively few convalescent patients were included in the study, and early timepoints after natural infection were not analyzed. The median number of SARS-CoV-2-reactive clonotypes rose from 21 after infection to 38 after vaccination, but the change was not significant. Of the vaccine-specific clones found in convalescent patients, nearly all (304 of 307) were mono-reactive for SARS-CoV-2 spike instead of being cross-reactive with common cold coronaviruses.

The library relied on PCR. At the Johns Hopkins FTIC core, DNA from the cultured CD4+ T cells underwent TCR sequencing with the Oncomine TCR Beta short-read assay. The QIAamp micro DNA kit was used to extract genomic DNA from the cultured CD4+ T cells. Oncomine TCR Beta libraries from cultured CD4+ T cells were pooled with unique dual indexes and sequenced on an Illumina iSeq 100. In the source study's methods: Non-productive sequences were filtered out, and CDR3s that did not start with C, did not end with F or W, or were shorter than 7 amino acids were discarded. Antigen-specific clonotypes were identified using the MANAFEST web application through comparison of peptide-stimulated wells with reference and other culture wells. An FDR below 0.05, an odds ratio above 5, and a productive frequency above 0.1% in at least two of three replicate wells were required for clones to be considered positive. Cross-reactive clonotypes were defined as significantly expanded in both SARS-CoV-2 spike wells and at least one common cold coronavirus spike condition. CDR3 homology was assessed with Levenshtein distances (stringdist) and unrooted phylogenetic trees (ape) in R version 3.6.1. Using fastp trimming at Q25 and MiXCR clonotype assembly, TCRdb reanalyzed the public sequencing data and kept in-frame beta chains. Here each entry gathers all rows of one CDR3 protein and keeps the most common genes and DNA. TCRdb's processing, not the study's, gives the V and J calls here. This sample has more than 15,000 distinct CDR3 sequences in its table, and approximately 50% of those were observed once. The top ten clones comprise over 20% of the sample.

The TCR originated in a human donor who had recovered from COVID-19. The source was CD4+ T cells from blood, cultured in vitro, collected about 7 months after SARS-CoV-2 vaccination.

The DNA is TGTGCCACCAGCAGAGATTTAGGGCTCACCGGGGAGCTGTTTTTT. The encoded protein is CATSRDLGLTGELFF. The rearranged segments are TRBV15 and TRBJ2-2, with no confidently assigned D gene. CDR1 and CDR2 (LNHNV, YYDKDF) derive from the germline V gene (reference sequence). The CDR3 goes from the cysteine to the phenylalanine over 15 residues. Of all the DNA, just the CDR3 is kept, 45 bases in frame from base 1. The V end loses 0 bases and the J end loses 4 bases, and a stretch of 9 bases separates them.